Below, 16 T cell receptor beta chains from the same sample are listed, as sequenced in a study of blood T cell repertoires in COVID-19. The repertoire was sequenced with immunoSEQ multiplex PCR; TCRdb's copy has only in-frame clones and lacks some. The table has about 150,000 clones, roughly 87% seen once; the top ten hold under 4.5%. Sequencing was done on a sample of PBMCs or T cells enriched from blood (not recorded which). Source of these receptors: a middle-aged woman who had been exposed to COVID-19.

The chain couples TRBV9 to TRBJ2-5; 14 nucleotides match TRBD2. V was clipped by 6 bases and J by 2 bases; unmatched bases: 6. This CDR3 comprises 16 residues. The germline CDR1 and CDR2 sequences are SGDLS and YYNGEE. The CDR3 spells CASTKTSGREQETQYF. DNA of the CDR3: TGTGCCAGCACCAAGACTAGCGGGAGGGAACAAGAGACCCAGTACTTC.

The chain combines TRBV6-6 with TRBJ2-2; D is possibly TRBD2 (7 bases). The CDR3 has 17 amino acids. Germline loops: CDR1 MNHNY, CDR2 SVGAGI (reference sequence). Trimming stripped 5 bases from V and 0 bases from J, with 16 bases between. The CDR3 bases are TGTGCCAGCAGTCTCTTCACAGGGACTACGAACACCGGGGAGCTGTTTTTT. Amino acids: CASSLFTGTTNTGELFF.

The chain carries TRBV28 and TRBJ1-6, with 7 bases matching TRBD1. Trimming at V came to 6 bases and at J to 1 base, leaving 12 bases not matched to a gene. Germline V gene sequence: CDR1 MDHEN, CDR2 SYDVKM. The CDR3 extends over 18 amino acids. The CDR3 DNA reads TGTGCCAGCAGCGGACAGGCTCATAGTGGGTCCTATAATTCACCCCTCCACTTT. Its protein is CASSGQAHSGSYNSPLHF.

CDR3 sequence: CASSPRIGADTQYF. The CDR3 DNA reads as TGTGCCAGCAGCCCCCGGATAGGGGCAGATACGCAGTATTTT. This chain joins TRBV11-2 and TRBJ2-3, with D possibly matching TRBD1 (5 bases). This CDR3 is 14 amino acids long. V gave up 5 bases and J gave up 4 bases, with 13 bases separating them. Per germline, CDR1 SGHAT and CDR2 FQNNGV. The variable domain in full, completed from reference TRBV11-2 and TRBJ2-3, reads EAGVAQSPRYKIIEKRQSVAFWCNPISGHATLYWYQQILGQGPKLLIQFQNNGVVDDSQLPKDRFSAERLKGVDSTLKIQPAKLEDSAVYLCASSPRIGADTQYFGPGTRLTVL.

The chain recombines TRBV12-3 or TRBV12-4 with TRBJ1-4, with D uncertain. Trimming shortened V by 7 bases and J by 7 bases, and 13 bases separated the two germline ends. The CDR3 runs 13 residues. CDR3 DNA: TGTGCCAGCACCACCGTGTGGGCTGAAAAACTGTTTTTT. It codes for CASTTVWAEKLFF.

The chain combines TRBV6-2 or TRBV6-3 with TRBJ2-7, with 9 positions matching TRBD1. Germline loops: CDR1 MNHEY, CDR2 SVGEGT. The ends lost 4 bases at V and 1 base at J; junction bases unmatched: 5. The length of the CDR3 is 15 residues. CDR3 coding DNA: TGTGCCAGCAGTTCCAAGACAGGGGGATCCTACGAGCAGTACTTC. Protein product: CASSSKTGGSYEQYF.

The chain recombines TRBV6-2 or TRBV6-3 with TRBJ1-5; D gene uncertain. V shed 5 bases and J shed 9 bases, with 11 bases lying between them. Germline CDR1 is MNHEY and CDR2 is SVGEGT. CDR3 length: 12 residues. CDR3 amino acids: CASSLRGRPQHF. DNA of the CDR3: TGTGCCAGCAGTCTCAGAGGGCGGCCCCAGCATTTT.

This chain uses TRBV6-5 with TRBJ1-2, with 9 bases identical to TRBD1. The V segment lost 0 bases and the J segment 6 bases; nucleotides outside the gene matches: 2. The CDR3 totals 14 residues. Per germline, CDR1 MNHEY and CDR2 SVGAGI. The CDR3 coding sequence is TGTGCCAGCAGTTACTCGGGACAGGGCGATGGCTACACCTTC. This codes for CASSYSGQGDGYTF.

This clone occurred a few times. The chain carries TRBV9 and TRBJ1-5, with D unclear. The V end lost 0 bases, the J end lost 7 bases, and 8 bases lay between the germline ends. Per germline, CDR1 SGDLS and CDR2 YYNGEE. The CDR3 contains 13 residues. The CDR3: CASSVAAGQPQHF. For the CDR3, the DNA is TGTGCCAGCAGCGTAGCCGCAGGCCAGCCCCAGCATTTT.

J is TRBJ1-2 and V is TRBV7-9; D is unresolved. There are 15 residues in the CDR3. Germline V gene sequence: CDR1 SEHNR, CDR2 FQNEAQ (reference sequence). Trimming left V 3 bases short and J 2 bases short, with 13 bases between. CDR3 residues: CASSFRQRGNYGYTF. Here the CDR3 DNA reads TGTGCCAGCAGCTTTCGCCAACGGGGAAACTATGGCTACACCTTC.

This clone has only one observation. J is TRBJ1-6 and V is TRBV4-3; 7 bases align to TRBD1. Germline CDR1 reads LGHNA; CDR2 reads YSLEER. J gave up 9 bases and V 3 bases, and 8 bases lay outside the gene matches. This CDR3 contains 15 residues. Here the CDR3 DNA reads TGCGCCAGCAGCCACGGACAGGCAGGGGGTTCACCCCTCCACTTT. Amino acids: CASSHGQAGGSPLHF.

V gene TRBV7-8 combines with J gene TRBJ2-7; maybe TRBD1 (6 bases). Trimming cost V 2 bases and J 1 base, with 12 bases left between them. Germline lookup yields CDR1 SGHVS and CDR2 FQNEAQ. The CDR3 covers 15 residues. In nucleotides, the CDR3 is TGTGCCAGCAGCTTATGGCAGGGGCTTTCCTACGAGCAGTACTTC. This sequence encodes CASSLWQGLSYEQYF. Full variable domain (outside the CDR3, taken from reference TRBV7-8 and TRBJ2-7): GAGVSQSPRYKVAKRGQDVALRCDPISGHVSLFWYQQALGQGPEFLTYFQNEAQLDKSGLPSDRFFAERPEGSVSTLKIQRTQQEDSAVYLCASSLWQGLSYEQYFGPGTRLTVT.

V usage is TRBV2 and J usage is TRBJ2-4; TRBD2 might be the D (5 bases). Trimming stripped 0 bases from V and 0 bases from J, with 12 bases between. Germline lookup yields CDR1 SNHLY and CDR2 FYNNEI. This CDR3 region has 17 residues. The CDR3: CASSEASTTLAKNIQYF. The CDR3, as DNA: TGTGCCAGCAGTGAAGCTTCGACTACCTTAGCCAAAAACATTCAGTACTTC.

The chain couples TRBV25-1 to TRBJ1-4, with a possible D match to TRBD1 (5 bases). Per germline, CDR1 MGHDK and CDR2 SYGVNS. Deletions cut 1 base from V and 7 bases from J, with 22 bases between. The CDR3 contains 18 residues. The CDR3 DNA follows: TGTGCCAGCAGTGAATCCGGAGGTTACCTCAACGGGGGTGAAAAACTGTTTTTT. This codes for CASSESGGYLNGGEKLFF.

The chain uses TRBV6-2 or TRBV6-3 and TRBJ1-5, with D possibly matching TRBD1 (5 bases). The CDR3 sequence is 16 residues long. Germline CDR1 is MNHEY and CDR2 is SVGEGT. V was pared by 3 bases and J by 0 bases, with 12 bases between. CDR3 coding DNA: TGTGCCAGCAGTTATGTAAGGGGCCATAGCAATCAGCCCCAGCATTTT. Amino acids: CASSYVRGHSNQPQHF.

A remark on this clone: A read error may produce the germline difference seen at one junction end. This rearrangement joins TRBV12-3 or TRBV12-4 to TRBJ1-3, with TRBD1 matching over 9 bases. The CDR3 covers 13 residues. CDR3 protein: CASSWGTGKNIEF. Here the CDR3 DNA reads TGTGCCAGCAGTTGGGGGACAGGGAAGAATATAGAATTT.